This T cell receptor (beta chain) derives from a study of blood T cells in healthy people across ages. Using a J-beta primer mix together with a sample-barcoded 5' primer, a second PCR was run for roughly 6 to 11 cycles. Each cDNA molecule, via a template-switch adaptor with 12 random nucleotides, was tagged. Each sample provided no less than 2.5 million CDR3-containing paired-end reads. TCRdb fed the 5' RACE reads into MiXCR, producing one record per CDR3 protein. The data contain hundreds of thousands of distinct CDR3 sequences, about 53% of them singletons. Ten milliliters of peripheral blood were drawn from each donor. Per the germline V gene, CDR1 is LGHDT and CDR2 is YNNKEL (reference sequence). This CDR3 has 12 residues.

The clonotype comes from an older man in good health. The chain is built from TRBV3-1 and TRBJ2-7; no definite D call. With the DNA end fitting TRBJ2-5 better, the J assignment may be wrong. Specimen: blood. Here the CDR3 DNA reads TGTGCCAGCAGCCAAGACGACGAGACCCAGTACTTC. Its translation is CASSQDDETQYF.